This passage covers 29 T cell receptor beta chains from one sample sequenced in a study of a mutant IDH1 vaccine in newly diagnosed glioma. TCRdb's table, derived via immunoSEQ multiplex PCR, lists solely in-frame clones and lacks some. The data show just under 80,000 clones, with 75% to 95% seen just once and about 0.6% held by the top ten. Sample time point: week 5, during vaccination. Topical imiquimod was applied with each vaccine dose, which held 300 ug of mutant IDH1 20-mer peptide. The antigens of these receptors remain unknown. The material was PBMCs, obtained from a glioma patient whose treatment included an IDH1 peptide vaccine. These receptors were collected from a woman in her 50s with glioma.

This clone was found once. The chain's CDR3 is CASRASYGYTF. CDR3 DNA: TGTGCCAGCAGGGCAAGCTATGGCTACACCTTC. The chain joins TRBV28 to TRBJ1-2; D is undetermined. The CDR3 is made up of 11 amino acids. V gave up 6 bases and J gave up 4 bases, with 6 bases separating them. The germline V gene has CDR1 MDHEN and CDR2 SYDVKM.

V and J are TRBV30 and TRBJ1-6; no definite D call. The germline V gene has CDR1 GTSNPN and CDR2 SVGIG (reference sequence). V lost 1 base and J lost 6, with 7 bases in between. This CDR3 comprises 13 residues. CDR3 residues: CAWSEGLNSPLHF. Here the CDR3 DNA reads TGTGCCTGGAGTGAGGGCCTTAATTCACCCCTCCACTTT.

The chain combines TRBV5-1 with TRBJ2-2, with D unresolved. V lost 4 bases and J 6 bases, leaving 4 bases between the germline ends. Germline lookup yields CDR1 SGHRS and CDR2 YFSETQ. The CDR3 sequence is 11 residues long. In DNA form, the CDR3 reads TGCGCCAGCAGCGTGGCCGGGGAGCTGTTTTTT. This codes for CASSVAGELFF.

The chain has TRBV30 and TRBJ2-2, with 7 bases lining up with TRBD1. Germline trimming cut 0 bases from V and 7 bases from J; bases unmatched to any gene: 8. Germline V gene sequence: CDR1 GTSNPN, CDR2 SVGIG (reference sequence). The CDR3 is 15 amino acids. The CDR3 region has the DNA TGTGCCTGGAGTGTAACAGGGGCTTCCAGCGGGGAGCTGTTTTTT. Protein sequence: CAWSVTGASSGELFF.

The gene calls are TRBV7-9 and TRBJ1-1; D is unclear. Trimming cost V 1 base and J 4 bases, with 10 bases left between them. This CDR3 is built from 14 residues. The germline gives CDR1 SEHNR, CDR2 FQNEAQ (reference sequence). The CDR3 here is CASSLVTRGTEAFF. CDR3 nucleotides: TGTGCCAGCAGCTTAGTCACCCGTGGCACTGAAGCTTTCTTT.

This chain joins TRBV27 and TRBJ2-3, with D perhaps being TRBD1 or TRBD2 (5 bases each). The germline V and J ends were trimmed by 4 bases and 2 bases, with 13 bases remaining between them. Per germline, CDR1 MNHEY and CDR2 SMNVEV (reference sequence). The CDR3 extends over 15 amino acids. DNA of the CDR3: TGTGCCAGCAGTTCCTTGGGACGTTACACAGATACGCAGTATTTT. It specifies CASSSLGRYTDTQYF.

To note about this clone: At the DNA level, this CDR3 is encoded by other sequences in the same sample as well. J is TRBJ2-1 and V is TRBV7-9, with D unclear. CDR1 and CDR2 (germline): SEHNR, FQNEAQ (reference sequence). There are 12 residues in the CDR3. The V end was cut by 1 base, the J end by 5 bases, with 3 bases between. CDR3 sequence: CASSLGDNEQFF. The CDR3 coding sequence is TGTGCCAGCAGCTTAGGGGACAATGAGCAGTTCTTC.

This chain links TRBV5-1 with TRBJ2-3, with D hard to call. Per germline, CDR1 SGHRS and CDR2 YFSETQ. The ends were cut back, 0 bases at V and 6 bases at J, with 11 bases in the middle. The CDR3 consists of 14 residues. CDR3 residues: CASSLDPVRDTQYF. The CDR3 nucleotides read TGCGCCAGCAGCTTGGATCCCGTTCGGGATACGCAGTATTTT.

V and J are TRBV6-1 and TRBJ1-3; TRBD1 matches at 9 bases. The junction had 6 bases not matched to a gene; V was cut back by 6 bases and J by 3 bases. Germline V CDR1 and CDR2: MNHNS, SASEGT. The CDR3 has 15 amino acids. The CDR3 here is CASRSTGGRGNTIYF. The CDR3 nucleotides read TGTGCCAGCAGATCTACAGGGGGCCGTGGAAACACCATATATTTT.

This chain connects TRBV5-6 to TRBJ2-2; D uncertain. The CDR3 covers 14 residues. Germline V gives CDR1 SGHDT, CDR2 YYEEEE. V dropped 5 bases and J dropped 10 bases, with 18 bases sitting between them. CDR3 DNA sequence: TGTGCCAGCAGAGTCCTGGCTTCCAAAGAGGAGCTGTTTTTT. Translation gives CASRVLASKEELFF.

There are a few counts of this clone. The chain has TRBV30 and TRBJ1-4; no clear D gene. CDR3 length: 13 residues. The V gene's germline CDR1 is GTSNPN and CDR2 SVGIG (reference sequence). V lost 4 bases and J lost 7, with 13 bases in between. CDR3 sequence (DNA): TGTGCCTGGAATGGGATCCTAGGTGAAAAACTGTTTTTT. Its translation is CAWNGILGEKLFF.

CDR3 sequence: CASSLRGRGELFF. CDR3 DNA sequence: TGTGCCAGCAGCCTCAGGGGTAGGGGGGAGCTGTTTTTT. The gene calls are TRBV25-1 and TRBJ2-2; maybe TRBD1 (6 bases). Deletions cut 6 bases from V and 8 bases from J, with 13 bases between. This CDR3 is built from 13 residues. The germline CDR1 and CDR2 sequences are MGHDK and SYGVNS.

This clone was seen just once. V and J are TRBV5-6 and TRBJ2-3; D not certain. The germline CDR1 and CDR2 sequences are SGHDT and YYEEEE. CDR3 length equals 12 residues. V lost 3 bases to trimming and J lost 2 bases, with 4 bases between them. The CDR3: CASSYATDTQYF. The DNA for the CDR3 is TGTGCCAGCAGCTATGCCACAGATACGCAGTATTTT.

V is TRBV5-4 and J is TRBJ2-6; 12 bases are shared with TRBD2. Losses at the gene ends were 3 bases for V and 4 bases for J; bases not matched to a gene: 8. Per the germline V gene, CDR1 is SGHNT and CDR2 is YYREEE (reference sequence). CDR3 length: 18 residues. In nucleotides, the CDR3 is TGTGCCAGCAGCTGGGCTAGCGGGAGGGCCTCCGGGGCCAACGTCCTGACTTTC. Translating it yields CASSWASGRASGANVLTF.

The CDR3 nucleotides are TGTGCCAGCAGTTTACAGGGGAACACTGAAGCTTTCTTT. Protein sequence: CASSLQGNTEAFF. This chain links TRBV6-6 with TRBJ1-1, with D maybe TRBD1 (6 bases). From germline, CDR1 is MNHNY and CDR2 SVGAGI (reference sequence). V lost 4 bases, J lost 1 base, and 7 bases lay in between. The CDR3 spans 13 residues.

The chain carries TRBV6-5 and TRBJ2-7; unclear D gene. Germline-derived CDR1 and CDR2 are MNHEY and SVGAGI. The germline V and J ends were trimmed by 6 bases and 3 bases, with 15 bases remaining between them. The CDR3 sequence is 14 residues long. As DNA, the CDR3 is TGTGCCAGCAGACCTTCCTCCGGCGGCTACGAGCAGTACTTC. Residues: CASRPSSGGYEQYF.

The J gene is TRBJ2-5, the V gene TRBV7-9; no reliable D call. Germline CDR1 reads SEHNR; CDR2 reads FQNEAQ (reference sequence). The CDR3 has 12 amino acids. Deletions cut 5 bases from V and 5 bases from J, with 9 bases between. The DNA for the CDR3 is TGTGCCAGCAGCCGGGCCCCGGAGACCCAGTACTTC. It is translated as CASSRAPETQYF.

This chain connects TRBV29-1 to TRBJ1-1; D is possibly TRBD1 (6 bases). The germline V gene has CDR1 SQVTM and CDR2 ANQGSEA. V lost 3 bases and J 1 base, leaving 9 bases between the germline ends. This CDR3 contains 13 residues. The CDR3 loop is CSVDWDTNTEAFF. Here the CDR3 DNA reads TGCAGCGTTGACTGGGACACGAACACTGAAGCTTTCTTT. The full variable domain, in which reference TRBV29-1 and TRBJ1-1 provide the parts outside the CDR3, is SAVISQKPSRDICQRGTSLTIQCQVDSQVTMMFWYRQQPGQSLTLIATANQGSEATYESGFVIDKFPISRPNLTFSTLTVSNMSPEDSSIYLCSVDWDTNTEAFFGQGTRLTVV.

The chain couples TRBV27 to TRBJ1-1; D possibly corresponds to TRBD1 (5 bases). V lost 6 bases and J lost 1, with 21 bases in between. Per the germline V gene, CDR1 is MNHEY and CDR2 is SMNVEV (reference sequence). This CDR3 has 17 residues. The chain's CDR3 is CASSPAEVRRGNTEAFF. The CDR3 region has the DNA TGTGCCAGCAGCCCAGCTGAAGTGAGGAGGGGGAACACTGAAGCTTTCTTT.

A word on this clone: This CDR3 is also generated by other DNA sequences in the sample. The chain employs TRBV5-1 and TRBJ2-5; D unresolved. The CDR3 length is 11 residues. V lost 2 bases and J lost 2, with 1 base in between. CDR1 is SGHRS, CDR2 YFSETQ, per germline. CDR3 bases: TGCGCCAGCAGCTTTCAAGAGACCCAGTACTTC. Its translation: CASSFQETQYF. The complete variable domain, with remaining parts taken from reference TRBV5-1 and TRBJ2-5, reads KAGVTQTPRYLIKTRGQQVTLSCSPISGHRSVSWYQQTPGQGLQFLFEYFSETQRNKGNFPGRFSGRQFSNSRSEMNVSTLELGDSALYLCASSFQETQYFGPGTRLLVL.

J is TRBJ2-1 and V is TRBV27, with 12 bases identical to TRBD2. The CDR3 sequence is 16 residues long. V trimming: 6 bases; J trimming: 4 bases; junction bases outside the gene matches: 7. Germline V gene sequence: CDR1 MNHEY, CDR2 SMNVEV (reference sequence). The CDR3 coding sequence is TGTGCCAGCAGCTCACCCGGGACTAGCGGGTACAATGAGCAGTTCTTC. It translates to CASSSPGTSGYNEQFF.

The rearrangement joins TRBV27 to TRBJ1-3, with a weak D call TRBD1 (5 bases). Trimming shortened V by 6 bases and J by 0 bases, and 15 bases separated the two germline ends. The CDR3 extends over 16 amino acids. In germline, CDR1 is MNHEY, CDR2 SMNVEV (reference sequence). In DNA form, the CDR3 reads TGTGCCAGCAGGCCCTCCGGGGCTTCCTCTGGAAACACCATATATTTT. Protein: CASRPSGASSGNTIYF.

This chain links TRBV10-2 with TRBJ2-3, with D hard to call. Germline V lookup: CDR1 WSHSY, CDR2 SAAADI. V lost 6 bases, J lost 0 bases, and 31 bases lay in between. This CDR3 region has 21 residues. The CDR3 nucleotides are TGCGCCAGCAGGGGTGGAAGGGCAAGTGATGGTTGGGGTGAGAGCACAGATACGCAGTATTTT. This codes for CASRGGRASDGWGESTDTQYF.

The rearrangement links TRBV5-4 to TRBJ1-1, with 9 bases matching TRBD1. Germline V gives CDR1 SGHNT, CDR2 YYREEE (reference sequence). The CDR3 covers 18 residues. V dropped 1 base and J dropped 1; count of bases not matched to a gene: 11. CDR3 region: CASSLPLGQGASNTEAFF. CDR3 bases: TGTGCCAGCAGCTTGCCGTTGGGACAGGGCGCCTCGAACACTGAAGCTTTCTTT. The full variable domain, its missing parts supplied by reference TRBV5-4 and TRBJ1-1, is ETGVTQSPTHLIKTRGQQVTLRCSSQSGHNTVSWYQQALGQGPQFIFQYYREEENGRGNFPPRFSGLQFPNYSSELNVNALELDDSALYLCASSLPLGQGASNTEAFFGQGTRLTVV.

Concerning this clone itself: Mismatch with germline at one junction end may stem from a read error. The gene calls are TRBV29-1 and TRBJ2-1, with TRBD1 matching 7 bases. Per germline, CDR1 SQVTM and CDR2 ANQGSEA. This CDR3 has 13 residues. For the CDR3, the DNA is TGCAGCGTGGAAGGGACAGTCATCAATGAGCAGTTCTTC. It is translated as CSVEGTVINEQFF.

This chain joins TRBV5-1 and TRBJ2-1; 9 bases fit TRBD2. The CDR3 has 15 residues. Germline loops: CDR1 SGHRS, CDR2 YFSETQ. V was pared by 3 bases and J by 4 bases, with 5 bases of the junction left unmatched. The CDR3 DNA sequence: TGCGCCAGCAGCTCTGCGGGAGGGCCTTACAATGAGCAGTTCTTC. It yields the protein CASSSAGGPYNEQFF. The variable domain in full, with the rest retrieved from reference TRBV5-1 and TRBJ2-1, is KAGVTQTPRYLIKTRGQQVTLSCSPISGHRSVSWYQQTPGQGLQFLFEYFSETQRNKGNFPGRFSGRQFSNSRSEMNVSTLELGDSALYLCASSSAGGPYNEQFFGPGTRLTVL.

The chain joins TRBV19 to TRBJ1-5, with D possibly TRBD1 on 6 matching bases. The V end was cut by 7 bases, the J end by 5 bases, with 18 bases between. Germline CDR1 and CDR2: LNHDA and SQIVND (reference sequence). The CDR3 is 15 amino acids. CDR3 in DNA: TGTGCCAGTACTAGGCAGCAGGGGAGCGATCAGCCCCAGCATTTT. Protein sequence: CASTRQQGSDQPQHF.

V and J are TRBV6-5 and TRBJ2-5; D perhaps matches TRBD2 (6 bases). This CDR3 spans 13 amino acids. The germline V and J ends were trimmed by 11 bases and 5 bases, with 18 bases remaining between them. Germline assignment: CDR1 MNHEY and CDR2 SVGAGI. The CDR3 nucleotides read TGTGCCGTTTCTGGGGGGTTTATGGAGACCCAGTACTTC. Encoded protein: CAVSGGFMETQYF.

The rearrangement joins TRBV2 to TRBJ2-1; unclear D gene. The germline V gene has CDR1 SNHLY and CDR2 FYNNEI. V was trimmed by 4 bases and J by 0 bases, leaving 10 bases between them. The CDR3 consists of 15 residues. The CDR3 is CASSVGRSSYNEQFF. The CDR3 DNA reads TGTGCCAGCAGTGTAGGGCGGAGCTCCTACAATGAGCAGTTCTTC. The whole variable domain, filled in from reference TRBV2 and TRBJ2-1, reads EPEVTQTPSHQVTQMGQEVILRCVPISNHLYFYWYRQILGQKVEFLVSFYNNEISEKSEIFDDQFSVERPDGSNFTLKIRSTKLEDSAMYFCASSVGRSSYNEQFFGPGTRLTVL.